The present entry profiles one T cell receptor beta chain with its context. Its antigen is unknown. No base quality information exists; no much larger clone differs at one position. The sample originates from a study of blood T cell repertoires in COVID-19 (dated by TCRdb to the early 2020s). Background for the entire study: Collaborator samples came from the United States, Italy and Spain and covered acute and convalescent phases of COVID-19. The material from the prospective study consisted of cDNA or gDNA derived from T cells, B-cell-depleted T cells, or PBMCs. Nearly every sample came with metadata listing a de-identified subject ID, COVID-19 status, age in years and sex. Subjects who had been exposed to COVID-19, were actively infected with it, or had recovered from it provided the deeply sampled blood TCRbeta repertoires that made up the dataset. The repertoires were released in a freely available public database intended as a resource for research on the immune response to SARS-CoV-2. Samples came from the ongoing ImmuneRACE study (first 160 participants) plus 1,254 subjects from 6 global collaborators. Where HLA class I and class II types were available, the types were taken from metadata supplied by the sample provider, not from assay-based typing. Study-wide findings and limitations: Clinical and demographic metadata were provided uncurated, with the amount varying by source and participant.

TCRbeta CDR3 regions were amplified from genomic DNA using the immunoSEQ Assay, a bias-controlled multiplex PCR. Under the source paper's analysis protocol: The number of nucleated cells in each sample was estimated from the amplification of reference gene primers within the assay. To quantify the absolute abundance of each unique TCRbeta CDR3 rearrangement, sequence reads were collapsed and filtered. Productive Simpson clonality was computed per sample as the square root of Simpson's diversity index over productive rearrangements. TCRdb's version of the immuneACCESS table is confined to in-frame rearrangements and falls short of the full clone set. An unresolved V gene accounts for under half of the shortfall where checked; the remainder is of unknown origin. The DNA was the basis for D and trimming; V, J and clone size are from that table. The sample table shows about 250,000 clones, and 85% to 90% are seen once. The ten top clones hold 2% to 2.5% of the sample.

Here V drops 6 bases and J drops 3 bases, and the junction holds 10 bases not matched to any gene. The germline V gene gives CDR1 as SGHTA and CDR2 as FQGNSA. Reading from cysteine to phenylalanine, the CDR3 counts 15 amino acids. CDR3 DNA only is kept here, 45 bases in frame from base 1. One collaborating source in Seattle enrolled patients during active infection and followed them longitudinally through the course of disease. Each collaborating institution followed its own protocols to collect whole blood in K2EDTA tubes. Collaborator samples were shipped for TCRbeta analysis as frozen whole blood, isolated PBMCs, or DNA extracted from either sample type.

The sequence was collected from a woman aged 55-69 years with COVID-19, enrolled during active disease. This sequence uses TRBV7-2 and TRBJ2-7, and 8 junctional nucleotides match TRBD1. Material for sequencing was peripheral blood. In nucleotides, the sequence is TGTGCCAGCAGACAAACGCTGGGACAGGTCTACGAGCAGTACTTC. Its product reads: CASRQTLGQVYEQYF.